The present TCR beta chain was sequenced within a study of siplizumab effects on memory and regulatory T cells. Using immunoSEQ multiplex PCR, the repertoire was profiled, and TCRdb retains in-frame clones only, with some absent. This sample has more than 85,000 clones, with 91% found just once. Comment on this clone: As yet, its antigen is unknown.

Findings and caveats of the study: The alloresponse seemed to draw substantially on naive T cells, which appeared more diverse than memory cells.

Germline values: CDR1 WSHSY, CDR2 SAAADI. This CDR3 is 15 amino acids long. J was trimmed by 4 bases and V by 6 bases; bases with no gene match: 3. The sample consisted of CD4+ T cells sorted from blood. This clonotype was sampled from a human donor in good health. Some clones in this sample may be carry-over from other donors' samples. The chain recombines TRBV10-2 with TRBJ2-1; TRBD2 matches at 13 bases. The chain's CDR3 is CASRLAGGPYNEQFF. The CDR3 nucleotides read TGCGCCAGCAGACTAGCGGGAGGGCCGTACAATGAGCAGTTCTTC.